This T cell receptor beta chain was recovered during a study of cytotoxic CD8 clonotypes in ibrutinib-treated CLL (dated by TCRdb to the early 2020s). About the full investigation: In this cohort, 15 or so patients were treatment-naive and approximately twelve were relapsed/refractory, while 17 to 18 had unmutated IGHV. Responses were partial in 25 or so patients and complete in 2; after median about 68 months follow-up, roughly 14 stayed in remission and about twelve progressed. Response samples were taken after a median of 12 months on treatment, ranging from roughly 6 to 36 months. All remission and progressive disease samples were collected while patients were still receiving ibrutinib. Cryopreserved peripheral blood mononuclear cells were collected at three points: before therapy, at response, and at either sustained remission or disease progression. Of the 80 to 95 participants in the trial, roughly 26 had longitudinal samples available. An average of about 250,000 productive templates and tens of thousands of productive rearrangements was obtained per sample.

Overall study results and their limits: An increase in clonality was observed at ibrutinib response, with clonality remaining stable during sustained remission and falling back toward baseline at progression. Baseline clonality exceeded that of age-matched healthy donors and correlated strongly with circulating CD8+ T-cell counts. Sustained-remission and progressing patients did not have matched sampling times, and lymph node repertoires were not examined. Public clonotypes were rare and either contracted or stayed stable during treatment, and the rise in clonality at ibrutinib response reflected the expansion of private clonotypes.

The time point label of this sample denotes: 12 months on ibrutinib. For TCR beta library preparation, roughly 2 micrograms of genomic DNA were isolated from cryopreserved PBMCs. High-throughput TCR beta sequencing was performed on longitudinal blood samples from CLL patients receiving ibrutinib monotherapy. The patients took part in an open-label, single-center phase 2 trial of ibrutinib monotherapy. In its sample, this clone was seen once. Its antigen is currently not known. No qualities accompany the bases; no much larger clone lies one base away. According to the germline V gene (reference sequence), CDR1 reads MNHEY and CDR2 reads SMNVEV. Counted from cysteine to phenylalanine, this CDR3 has 14 amino acids. The CDR3 DNA has 42 bases and is translated from base 1. V ends up 6 bases short and J 4 bases short, with an unmatched junction base count of 4. The goal of deep resolution MiSeq sequencing was a depth between 1 in 1 million and 1 in 200,000 T cells, and coverage averaged 10x per clonotype. The immunoSEQ hsTCRB Kit was used to generate the TCR beta libraries. The published analysis was carried out like this. Data were analyzed with ImmunoSEQ Data Assistant and ImmunoSEQ Analyzer, with V, D and J genes assigned per IMGT definitions. Clonality, which ranges from 0 to 1, was calculated as one minus the normalized Shannon entropy of productive rearrangement frequencies. Only overrepresented clonotypes making up at least 0.05% of each patient's repertoire were included in the public clonotype analysis. About a dozen repertoires from age-matched healthy donors, obtained from immuneACCESS, served as clonality controls. This is the immuneACCESS table as TCRdb keeps it, with only in-frame sequences that have V and J called. A part of the clones is gone; compared with another copy, unresolved V genes explain less than half, and the rest is unexplained. V and J calls and clone size are those listed in that table; D and trimming were worked out from the DNA. The sample table lists about 140,000 clones, 77% of them with a count of one. Less than 30% of the sample is held by the ten biggest clonotypes.

The receptor chain draws on TRBV27 and TRBJ2-7, with 12 bases aligning to TRBD2. This receptor was taken from a human donor with chronic lymphocytic leukemia. Sequences were derived from PBMCs, sampled after 12 months of ibrutinib treatment. The DNA sequence reads TGTGCCAGCAGGTCACTAGCGGGGGGATACGAGCAGTACTTC. This codes for CASRSLAGGYEQYF.